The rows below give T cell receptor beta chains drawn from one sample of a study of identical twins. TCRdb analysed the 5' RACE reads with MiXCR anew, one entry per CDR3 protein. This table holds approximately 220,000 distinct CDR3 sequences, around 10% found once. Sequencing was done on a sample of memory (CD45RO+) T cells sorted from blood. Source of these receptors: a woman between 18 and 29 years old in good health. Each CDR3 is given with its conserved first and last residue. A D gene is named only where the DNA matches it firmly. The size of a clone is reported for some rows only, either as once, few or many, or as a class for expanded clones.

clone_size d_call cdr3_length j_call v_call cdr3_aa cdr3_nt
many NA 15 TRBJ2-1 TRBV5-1 CASSLTTRHYNEQFF TGCGCCAGCAGCTTGACGACTAGGCACTACAATGAGCAGTTCTTC
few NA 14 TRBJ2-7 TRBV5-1 CASSIEPSSYEQYF TGCGCCAGCAGCATCGAACCCAGCTCCTACGAGCAGTACTTC
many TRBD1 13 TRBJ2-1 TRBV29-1 CSAPDRGDNEQFF TGCAGCGCCCCCGACAGGGGGGACAATGAGCAGTTCTTC
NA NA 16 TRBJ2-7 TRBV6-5 CASSYGGGTGNYEQYF TGTGCCAGCAGTTACGGTGGCGGAACAGGGAACTACGAGCAGTACTTC
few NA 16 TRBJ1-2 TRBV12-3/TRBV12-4 CASSLYRGHPEYGYTF TGTGCCAGCAGTTTATACCGCGGACACCCCGAGTATGGCTACACCTTC
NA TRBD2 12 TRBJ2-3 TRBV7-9 CASSIGLAGLYF TGTGCCAGCAGCATCGGACTAGCGGGATTATATTTT
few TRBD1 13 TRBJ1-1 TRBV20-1 CSTTGEKETEAFF TGCAGTACTACAGGGGAGAAGGAAACTGAAGCTTTCTTT
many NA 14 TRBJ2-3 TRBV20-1 CSAQYRQATDTQYF TGCAGTGCCCAATACCGACAAGCTACAGATACGCAGTATTTT
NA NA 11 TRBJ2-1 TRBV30 CAWSSTNEQFF TGTGCCTGGAGTTCCACGAATGAGCAGTTCTTC
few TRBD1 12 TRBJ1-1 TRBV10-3 CAISTGEMGAFF TGTGCCATCAGCACAGGGGAAATGGGAGCTTTCTTT
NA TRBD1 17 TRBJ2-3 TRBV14 CASSLRDRAGLADTQYF TGTGCCAGCAGCCTCCGGGACAGGGCTGGATTGGCAGATACGCAGTATTTT
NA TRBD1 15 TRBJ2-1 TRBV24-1 CATSGGTASYNEQFF TGTGCCACCAGTGGAGGGACAGCCTCCTACAATGAGCAGTTCTTC
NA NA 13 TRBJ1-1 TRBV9 CASSVGWNTEAFF TGTGCCAGCAGCGTAGGCTGGAACACTGAAGCTTTCTTT
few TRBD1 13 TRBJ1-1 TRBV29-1 CSATDRGNTEAFF TGCAGCGCTACGGACAGGGGGAACACTGAAGCTTTCTTT
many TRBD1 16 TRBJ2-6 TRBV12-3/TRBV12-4 CASRETGGSGANVLTF TGTGCCAGCAGAGAAACAGGGGGCTCTGGGGCCAACGTCCTGACTTTC
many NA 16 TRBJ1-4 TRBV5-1 CASSLFPSGDNEKLFF TGCGCCAGCAGCTTGTTCCCTAGCGGGGATAATGAAAAACTGTTTTTT
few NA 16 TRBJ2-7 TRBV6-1 CASSPTFGGSSYEQYF TGTGCCAGCAGCCCTACCTTTGGAGGGAGCTCCTACGAGCAGTACTTC
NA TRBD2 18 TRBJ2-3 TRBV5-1 CASSLAPLQRGGRDTQYF TGCGCCAGCAGCTTGGCCCCCTTACAGCGGGGGGGCAGAGATACGCAGTATTTT
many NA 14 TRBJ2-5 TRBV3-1 CASSPQRREETQYF TGTGCCAGCAGCCCCCAACGGAGGGAAGAGACCCAGTACTTC
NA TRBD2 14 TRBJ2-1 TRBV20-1 CSASRRGDYNEQFF TGCAGTGCTAGTAGGCGGGGGGACTACAATGAGCAGTTCTTC
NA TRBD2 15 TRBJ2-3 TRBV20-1 CSARHRAGVTDTQYF TGCAGTGCTAGACACAGAGCGGGAGTCACAGATACGCAGTATTTT
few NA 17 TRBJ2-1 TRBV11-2 CASSLDLNVGVDNEQFF TGTGCCAGCAGCTTAGATCTTAACGTTGGAGTAGACAATGAGCAGTTCTTC
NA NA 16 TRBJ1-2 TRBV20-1 CSARDQVTAGNFGYTF TGCAGTGCTAGAGATCAGGTTACGGCAGGCAATTTCGGCTACACCTTC
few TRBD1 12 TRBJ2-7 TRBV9 CASSLGQGDQYF TGTGCCAGCAGCCTCGGACAGGGTGATCAGTACTTC
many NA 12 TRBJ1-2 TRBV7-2 CASSLDLAGYTF TGTGCCAGCAGCTTAGACCTCGCGGGCTACACCTTC
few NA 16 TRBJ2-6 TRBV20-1 CSARDSARSGANVLTF TGCAGTGCTAGGGACAGCGCCCGCTCTGGGGCCAACGTCCTGACTTTC
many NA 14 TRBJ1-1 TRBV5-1 CASSLDSMNTEAFF TGCGCCAGCAGCTTGGACAGCATGAACACTGAAGCTTTCTTT
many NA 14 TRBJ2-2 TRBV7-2 CASSLNERTGELFF TGTGCCAGCAGCTTAAATGAGAGAACCGGGGAGCTGTTTTTT
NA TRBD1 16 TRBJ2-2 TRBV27 CASSFPGTGNTGELFF TGTGCCAGCAGTTTCCCCGGGACAGGGAACACCGGGGAGCTGTTTTTT
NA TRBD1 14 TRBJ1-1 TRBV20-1 CSAPAGTGLVSAFF TGCAGTGCTCCCGCGGGGACAGGGTTGGTTTCGGCTTTCTTT
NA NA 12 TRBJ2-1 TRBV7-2 CASSLRPGEQFF TGTGCCAGCAGCTTACGACCGGGTGAGCAGTTCTTC
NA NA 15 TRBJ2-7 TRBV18 CASSVGSSPAYEQYF TGTGCCAGCTCAGTTGGCAGTTCCCCTGCCTACGAGCAGTACTTC
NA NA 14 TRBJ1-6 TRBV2 CASRADSINSPLHF TGTGCCAGCAGGGCCGACAGTATTAATTCACCCCTCCACTTT
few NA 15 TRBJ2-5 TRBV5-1 CASSLDRTYQETQYF TGCGCCAGCAGCTTGGACAGAACATACCAAGAGACCCAGTACTTC
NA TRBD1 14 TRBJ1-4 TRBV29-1 CSVDSDRGHEKLFF TGCAGCGTTGATTCGGACAGGGGGCATGAAAAACTGTTTTTT
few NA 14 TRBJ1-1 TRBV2 CASSEGTGGTEAFF TGTGCCAGCAGTGAAGGTACGGGGGGCACTGAAGCTTTCTTT
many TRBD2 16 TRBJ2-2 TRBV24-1 CATSDPLAGGDGELFF TGTGCCACCAGTGACCCACTAGCGGGAGGCGACGGGGAGCTGTTTTTT
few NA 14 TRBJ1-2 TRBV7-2 CASSLLGYNYGYTF TGTGCCAGCAGCTTATTAGGGTACAACTATGGCTACACCTTC
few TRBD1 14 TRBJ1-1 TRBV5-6 CASSLGDRTTEAFF TGTGCCAGCAGCTTGGGGGACAGGACCACTGAAGCTTTCTTT
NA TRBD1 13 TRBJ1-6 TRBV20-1 CSVRDRGNSPLHF TGCAGTGTGAGGGACAGGGGAAATTCACCCCTCCACTTT
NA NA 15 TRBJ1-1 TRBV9 CASSRLGAANTEAFF TGTGCCAGCAGCAGACTCGGGGCAGCGAACACTGAAGCTTTCTTT
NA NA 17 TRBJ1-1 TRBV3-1 CASSYSWGTGWGTEAFF TGTGCCAGCAGTTACAGCTGGGGAACAGGGTGGGGCACTGAAGCTTTCTTT
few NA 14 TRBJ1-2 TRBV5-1 CASTPDTHNYGYTF TGCGCCAGCACCCCCGACACACATAACTATGGCTACACCTTC
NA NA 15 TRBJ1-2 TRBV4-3 CASSQELASAYGYPF TGCGCCAGCAGCCAAGAATTGGCGTCGGCCTATGGCTACCCCTTC
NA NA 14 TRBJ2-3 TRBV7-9 CASEYGRGAATQYF TGTGCCAGCGAATACGGCCGGGGGGCCGCCACGCAGTATTTT
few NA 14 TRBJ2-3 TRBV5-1 CASSLRGTTDTQYF TGCGCCAGCAGCTTACGCGGCACCACAGATACGCAGTATTTT
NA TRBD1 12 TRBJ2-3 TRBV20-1 CSAGQGADTQYF TGCAGTGCTGGGCAGGGGGCAGATACGCAGTATTTT
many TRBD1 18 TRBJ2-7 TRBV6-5 CASSYSLGQGATSYEQYF TGTGCCAGCAGTTACTCTTTAGGACAGGGGGCTACTTCCTACGAGCAGTACTTC
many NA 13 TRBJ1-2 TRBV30 CAWGRGNNYGYTF TGTGCCTGGGGGAGGGGGAACAACTATGGCTACACCTTC
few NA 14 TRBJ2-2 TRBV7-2 CASSALPGTGELFF TGTGCCAGCAGCGCTCTCCCTGGCACCGGGGAGCTGTTTTTT
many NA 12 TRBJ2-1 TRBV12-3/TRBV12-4 CASSYEGVEQFF TGTGCCAGCAGTTACGAGGGGGTTGAGCAGTTCTTC